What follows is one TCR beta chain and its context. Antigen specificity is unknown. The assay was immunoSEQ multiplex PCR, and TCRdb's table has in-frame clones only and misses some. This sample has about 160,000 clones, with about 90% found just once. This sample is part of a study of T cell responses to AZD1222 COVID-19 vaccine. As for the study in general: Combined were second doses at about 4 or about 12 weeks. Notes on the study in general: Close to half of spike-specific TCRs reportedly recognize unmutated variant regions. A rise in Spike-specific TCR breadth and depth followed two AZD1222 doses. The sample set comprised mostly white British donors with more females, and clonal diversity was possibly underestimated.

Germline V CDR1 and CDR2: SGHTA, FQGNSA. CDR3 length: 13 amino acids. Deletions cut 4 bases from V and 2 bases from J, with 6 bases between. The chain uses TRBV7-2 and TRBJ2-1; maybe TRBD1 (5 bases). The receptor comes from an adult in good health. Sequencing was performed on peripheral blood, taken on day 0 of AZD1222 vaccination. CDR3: CASSSTAYNEQFF. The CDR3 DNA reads TGTGCCAGCAGCTCGACAGCCTACAATGAGCAGTTCTTC.